This passage covers 26 T cell receptor beta chains from one sample sequenced in a study of regulatory T cells in long-lasting Graves disease. Time point given: newly diagnosed GD, antithyroid drugs for less than 3 months. From PBMCs, RNA was extracted and then used to make the TCR library. For TCR beta, libraries came from iRepertoire HTBI primers and Arm-PCR of CDR3 regions. Using its own MiXCR run on the multiplex PCR reads, TCRdb lists one record per CDR3 protein. This sample has about 440,000 distinct CDR3 sequences; 15% occur once, and the top ten carry approximately 15%. The same data also went into a second study, on T cells in Graves' hyperthyroidism and ophthalmopathy.

The source was peripheral blood mononuclear cells (PBMCs), collected at new diagnosis, from a patient treated with antithyroid drugs. These receptors all come from a woman in her 30s with Graves disease.

This rearrangement joins TRBV24-1 to TRBJ1-3, with no clear D. The germline V and J ends were trimmed by 5 bases and 0 bases, with 7 bases remaining between them. The CDR3 runs to 14 residues. Germline V gene data show CDR1 as KGHDR and CDR2 as SFDVKD. In DNA form, the CDR3 reads TGTGCCACCAGTGGGTCAGCCTCTGGAAACACCATATATTTT. This gives the protein CATSGSASGNTIYF.

The V and J genes are TRBV28 and TRBJ1-2, with D hard to call. CDR3 size: 14 residues. Germline V lookup: CDR1 MDHEN, CDR2 SYDVKM. Trimming took off 6 bases at V and 6 bases at J, with 17 bases between the two ends. The CDR3 sequence: CASRVLGGSNGYTF. CDR3 nucleotide sequence: TGTGCCAGCAGAGTTTTAGGAGGGAGCAATGGCTACACCTTC.

In this sample, this clonotype turned up many times. The J gene is TRBJ2-1, the V gene TRBV12-3 or TRBV12-4; D is unresolved. V was pared by 5 bases and J by 8 bases, with 10 bases between. CDR3 length equals 12 residues. The CDR3: CASSPARYEQFF. CDR3 nucleotides: TGTGCCAGCAGTCCCGCCCGATATGAGCAGTTCTTC.

This clonotype was counted between two and nine times. The CDR3 DNA is TGTGCCAGCAGGGGGGACAGGGTGCGCAACCGGAACACCGGGGAGCTGTTTTTT. Translated: CASRGDRVRNRNTGELFF. The J gene is TRBJ2-2, the V gene TRBV6-1, with 9 bases aligning to TRBD1. J gave up 1 base and V 6 bases, and 12 bases lay outside the gene matches. This CDR3 contains 18 residues. From germline, CDR1 is MNHNS and CDR2 SASEGT.

The chain recombines TRBV9 with TRBJ2-2; TRBD1 matches at 7 bases. Trimming removed 3 bases from V and 5 bases from J; junction bases left unmatched: 4. This CDR3 is 14 amino acids long. The germline V gene encodes CDR1 SGDLS and CDR2 YYNGEE. CDR3 bases: TGTGCCAGCAGCGGGGGACAGACGACCGGGGAGCTGTTTTTT. Translation: CASSGGQTTGELFF.

The gene calls are TRBV6-1 and TRBJ2-3; 7 bases match TRBD2. The trim removed 6 bases at V and 1 base at J, leaving 10 bases unmatched. The CDR3 spans 16 residues. Germline V CDR1 and CDR2: MNHNS, SASEGT. The CDR3 DNA reads as TGTGCCAGCAGCGGACTAGGGCCCCCAGGCACAGATACGCAGTATTTT. This gives the protein CASSGLGPPGTDTQYF.

The chain carries TRBV19 and TRBJ1-1; 7 nucleotides match TRBD1. The V and J ends lost 7 bases and 3 bases, in that order; junction bases with no gene match: 5. There are 13 residues in the CDR3. The germline gives CDR1 LNHDA, CDR2 SQIVND (reference sequence). This CDR3 reads CASTLTGHTEAFF. The DNA of the CDR3 is TGTGCCAGTACCCTGACAGGGCACACTGAAGCTTTCTTT.

The chain links TRBV5-1 to TRBJ2-6, with 7 bases aligning to TRBD1. V shed 4 bases and J 0 bases; nucleotides not matched to a gene: 4. Germline assignment: CDR1 SGHRS and CDR2 YFSETQ. The CDR3 has 16 residues. This CDR3 is CASSQDRNSGANVLTF. DNA for the CDR3: TGCGCCAGCAGCCAGGACAGGAACTCTGGGGCCAACGTCCTGACTTTC.

The genes are TRBV28 and TRBJ2-5, with D perhaps TRBD1 or TRBD2 (5 bases each). CDR1 and CDR2 (germline): MDHEN, SYDVKM. Deletions cut 5 bases from V and 5 bases from J, with 15 bases between. This CDR3 comprises 14 residues. The CDR3 reads CASSQTGKGETQYF. The CDR3 DNA reads as TGTGCCAGCAGTCAGACGGGAAAGGGGGAGACCCAGTACTTC.

Only a few counts were recorded for this clonotype. This chain uses TRBV6-1 with TRBJ1-4, with D uncertain. The V gene lost 5 bases and the J gene lost 5 bases, with 3 bases spanning the gap. The CDR3 runs 11 residues. Germline CDR1 and CDR2: MNHNS and SASEGT. The CDR3 loop reads CASSKNEKLFF. CDR3 bases: TGTGCCAGCAGTAAAAATGAAAAACTGTTTTTT.

This clonotype showed up many times. The V call is TRBV4-1, the J call TRBJ2-5; no clear D gene. Trimming shortened V by 0 bases and J by 0 bases, and 8 bases separated the two germline ends. CDR1 and CDR2 (germline): MGHRA, YSYEKL. The CDR3 is made up of 15 amino acids. The CDR3 loop is CASSQELGYQETQYF. The CDR3 DNA reads as TGCGCCAGCAGCCAAGAATTAGGGTACCAAGAGACCCAGTACTTC.

This clonotype was observed many times. This sequence joins TRBV28 and TRBJ2-1; 8 bases fit TRBD2. Trimming at V came to 8 bases and at J to 6 bases, leaving 6 bases not matched to a gene. Germline values: CDR1 MDHEN, CDR2 SYDVKM. This CDR3 spans 13 amino acids. The CDR3 sequence is CASREGGPNEQFF. CDR3 bases: TGTGCCAGCCGGGAGGGAGGACCCAATGAGCAGTTCTTC.

This clonotype was counted ten times or more. The chain is built from TRBV11-2 and TRBJ2-7; no clear D. The V and J ends lost 5 bases and 7 bases respectively, with 9 bases between them. This CDR3 contains 11 residues. Germline lookup yields CDR1 SGHAT and CDR2 FQNNGV. In DNA form, the CDR3 reads TGTGCCAGCAGCCTCCTAGGTGAGCAGTACTTC. Protein product: CASSLLGEQYF.

This chain joins TRBV29-1 and TRBJ1-2, with D perhaps matching TRBD1 (6 bases). CDR3 length: 15 amino acids. Germline V CDR1 and CDR2: SQVTM, ANQGSEA. V shed 7 bases and J shed 4 bases, with 22 bases lying between them. For the CDR3, the DNA is TGCAGCGCCCCGGCGCGGCAGGGGACCCTCTATGGCTACACCTTC. Encoded protein: CSAPARQGTLYGYTF. The full variable domain, with the rest looked up from reference TRBV29-1 and TRBJ1-2, is SAVISQKPSRDICQRGTSLTIQCQVDSQVTMMFWYRQQPGQSLTLIATANQGSEATYESGFVIDKFPISRPNLTFSTLTVSNMSPEDSSIYLCSAPARQGTLYGYTFGSGTRLTVV.

This clonotype was counted ten times or more. The V and J genes are TRBV7-9 and TRBJ2-7, with TRBD1 matching over 7 bases. Germline V gives CDR1 SEHNR, CDR2 FQNEAQ (reference sequence). This CDR3 spans 16 amino acids. Trimming took 0 bases from V and 0 from J; bases not matched to a gene: 5. CDR3 region: CASSLALGQSSYEQYF. CDR3 DNA sequence: TGTGCCAGCAGCTTAGCCCTGGGACAGAGCTCCTACGAGCAGTACTTC.

Note on this clonotype: A read error may produce the germline difference seen at one junction end. The chain joins TRBV5-1 to TRBJ2-3; tentative D call: TRBD1 (6 bases). The CDR3 spans 15 residues. The germline CDR1 and CDR2 sequences are SGHRS and YFSETQ. The CDR3 DNA sequence: TGCGCCAGCAGCCCACAGGGCTATAGCTCCTACGAGCGGTACTTC. This gives the protein CASSPQGYSSYERYF.

This clonotype was observed at least ten times. The CDR3 loop reads CASSAVTSGYNEQFF. In DNA form, the CDR3 reads TGTGCCAGCAGTGCAGTTACCTCGGGGTACAATGAGCAGTTCTTC. This sequence joins TRBV6-2 or TRBV6-3 and TRBJ2-1, with TRBD2 as a possible D gene (5 bases). CDR1 and CDR2 (germline): MNHEY, SVGEGT. The CDR3 runs to 15 residues. The germline V and J ends were trimmed by 5 bases and 4 bases, with 15 bases remaining between them.

In its sample, this clonotype was seen a few times. The V and J genes are TRBV5-1 and TRBJ2-7, with TRBD2 matching over 9 bases. Germline-derived CDR1 and CDR2 are SGHRS and YFSETQ. V dropped 2 bases and J dropped 1; count of bases not matched to a gene: 4. This CDR3 contains 15 residues. In nucleotides, the CDR3 is TGCGCCAGCAGCTTTGAAAGCGGGAGGTCCTACGAGCAGTACTTC. Translation: CASSFESGRSYEQYF. The variable domain in full, completed from reference TRBV5-1 and TRBJ2-7, reads KAGVTQTPRYLIKTRGQQVTLSCSPISGHRSVSWYQQTPGQGLQFLFEYFSETQRNKGNFPGRFSGRQFSNSRSEMNVSTLELGDSALYLCASSFESGRSYEQYFGPGTRLTVT.

This clonotype was seen repeatedly, ten times or more. This chain uses TRBV27 with TRBJ1-2; the match to TRBD1 covers 8 bases. The junction had 7 bases not matched to a gene; V was cut back by 8 bases and J by 5 bases. From germline, CDR1 is MNHEY and CDR2 SMNVEV (reference sequence). This CDR3 spans 13 amino acids. The CDR3 protein is CASGPDRDYGYTF. In nucleotides, the CDR3 is TGTGCCAGCGGACCGGACAGGGATTATGGCTACACCTTC.

This clonotype was detected ten times or more. The rearrangement joins TRBV7-9 to TRBJ2-3; D ambiguous. CDR1 is SEHNR and CDR2 is FQNEAQ in the germline V gene (reference sequence). The CDR3 consists of 15 residues. Trimming cost V 1 base and J 0 bases, with 8 bases left between them. This CDR3 reads CASSLVTGSTDTQYF. CDR3 coding DNA: TGTGCCAGCAGCTTAGTTACTGGAAGCACAGATACGCAGTATTTT.

J is TRBJ2-3 and V is TRBV20-1; D not resolved. The germline V gene has CDR1 DFQATT and CDR2 SNEGSKA (reference sequence). This CDR3 contains 13 residues. Deletions cut 7 bases from V and 6 bases from J, with 17 bases between. CDR3 nucleotide sequence: TGCAGTGTGGGAAGGGTAGTAGGTGATACGCAGTATTTT. Residues: CSVGRVVGDTQYF.

This clonotype was seen repeatedly, ten times or more. The gene calls are TRBV24-1 and TRBJ1-1; a possible D gene is TRBD1 (5 bases). The CDR3 loop spans 15 amino acids. Deletions cut 3 bases from V and 0 bases from J, with 10 bases between. The germline V gene has CDR1 KGHDR and CDR2 SFDVKD. CDR3 region: CATSDQKGVNTEAFF. CDR3 DNA: TGTGCCACCAGTGATCAAAAAGGGGTGAACACTGAAGCTTTCTTT.

The chain has TRBV30 and TRBJ2-7, with TRBD2 identical over 9 bases. Per the germline V gene, CDR1 is GTSNPN and CDR2 is SVGIG (reference sequence). V lost 5 bases to trimming and J lost 4 bases; unmatched junction nucleotides: 18. This CDR3 is built from 17 residues. For the CDR3, the DNA is TGTGCCTGGGCCATAAACCCCACTAGCGGGTACTTATACGAGCAGTACTTC. It is translated as CAWAINPTSGYLYEQYF.

A single count supports this clonotype. The rearrangement links TRBV6-1 to TRBJ2-1; D possibly corresponds to TRBD1 (5 bases). Germline CDR1 reads MNHNS; CDR2 reads SASEGT. V was trimmed by 4 bases and J by 5 bases, leaving 24 bases between them. There are 18 residues in the CDR3. The CDR3 DNA sequence: TGTGCCAGCAGTGCCCTATCCGCTAGGGGCTTTTGGGACAATGAGCAGTTCTTC. Its translation is CASSALSARGFWDNEQFF.

A few counts support this clonotype. The genes are TRBV5-1 and TRBJ2-3, with unresolved D. Deletions cut 0 bases from V and 0 bases from J, with 11 bases between. CDR3 length: 16 amino acids. CDR1 is SGHRS, CDR2 YFSETQ, per germline. The CDR3 bases are TGCGCCAGCAGCTTGGAGGGCTTTCCTAGCACAGATACGCAGTATTTT. It codes for CASSLEGFPSTDTQYF. Drawing the rest from reference TRBV5-1 and TRBJ2-3, the complete variable domain is KAGVTQTPRYLIKTRGQQVTLSCSPISGHRSVSWYQQTPGQGLQFLFEYFSETQRNKGNFPGRFSGRQFSNSRSEMNVSTLELGDSALYLCASSLEGFPSTDTQYFGPGTRLTVL.

This clonotype was picked up a small number of times. J is TRBJ1-5 and V is TRBV7-8; unclear D gene. Per the germline V gene, CDR1 is SGHVS and CDR2 is FQNEAQ. The CDR3 runs to 16 residues. The V end lost 1 base, the J end lost 2 bases, and 12 bases lay between the germline ends. The DNA for the CDR3 is TGTGCCAGCAGCTTAGATCGCATTAAGGGCAATCAGCCCCAGCATTTT. Translating gives CASSLDRIKGNQPQHF.